The present T cell receptor delta chain was sequenced within a study of γδ T cells in repeated Plasmodium falciparum infection. Germline V gene lookup returns CDR1 TSWWSYY and CDR2 QGS. The CDR3 has 21 residues. A note on this clone: The protein TCRdb lists belongs to a much larger clone and differs from this DNA's translation at residue 17, which points to a read error; the protein shown is made from the DNA. The same CDR3 can be traced to other DNA sequences in this sample.

Flow sorting of PBMC yielded separate Vgamma9/Vdelta2+ and Vdelta2-negative gammadelta T cell populations for bulk repertoire analysis. TCRdb fed the multiplex PCR reads into CATT to redo clone calling. Of 75,000 to 95,000 delta-chain clones in the sample, more than 0.85% were seen once. The source of this sequence is a pool of human donors (malaria-infected and uninfected, not separated). The sequenced material came from gamma-delta T cells from blood. The V gene is TRDV1, but the J gene lacks a call; the DNA was not used to check the table's D call, TRDD3. The CDR3 here is CALGKGASSYRLVGGYGKLIF. As DNA, the CDR3 is TGTGCTCTTGGGAAGGGGGCCTCATCCTACCGGCTCGTTGGGGGATACGGTAAGCTCATCTTT.